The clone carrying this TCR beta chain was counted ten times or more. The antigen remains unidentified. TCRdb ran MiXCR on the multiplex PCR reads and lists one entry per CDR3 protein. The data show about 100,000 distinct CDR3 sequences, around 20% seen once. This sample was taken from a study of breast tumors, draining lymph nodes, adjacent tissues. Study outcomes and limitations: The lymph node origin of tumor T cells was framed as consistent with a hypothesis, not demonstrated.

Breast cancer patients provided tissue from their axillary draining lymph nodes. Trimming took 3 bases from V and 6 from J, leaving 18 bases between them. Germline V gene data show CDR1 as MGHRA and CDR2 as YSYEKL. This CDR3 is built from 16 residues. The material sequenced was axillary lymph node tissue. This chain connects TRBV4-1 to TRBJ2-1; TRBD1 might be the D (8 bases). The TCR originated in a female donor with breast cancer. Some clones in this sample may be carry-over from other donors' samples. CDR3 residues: CASSHNTGGDLNEQFF. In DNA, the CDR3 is TGCGCCAGCAGCCACAATACAGGGGGGGATCTCAATGAGCAGTTCTTC.